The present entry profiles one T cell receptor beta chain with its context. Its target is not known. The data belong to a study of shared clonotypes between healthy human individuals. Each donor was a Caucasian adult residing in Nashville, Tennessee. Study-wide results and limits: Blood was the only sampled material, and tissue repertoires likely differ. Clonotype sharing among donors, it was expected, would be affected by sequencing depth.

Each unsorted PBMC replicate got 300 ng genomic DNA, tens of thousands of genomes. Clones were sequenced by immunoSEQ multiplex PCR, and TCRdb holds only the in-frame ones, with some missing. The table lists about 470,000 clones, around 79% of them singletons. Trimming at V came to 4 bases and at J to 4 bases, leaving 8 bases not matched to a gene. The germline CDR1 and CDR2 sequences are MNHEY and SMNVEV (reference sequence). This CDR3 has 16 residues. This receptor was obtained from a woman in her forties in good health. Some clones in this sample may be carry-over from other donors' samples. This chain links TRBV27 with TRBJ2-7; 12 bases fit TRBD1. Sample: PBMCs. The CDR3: CASSYRGQGARYEQYF. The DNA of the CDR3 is TGTGCCAGCAGTTATCGGGGACAGGGGGCGCGGTACGAGCAGTACTTC.